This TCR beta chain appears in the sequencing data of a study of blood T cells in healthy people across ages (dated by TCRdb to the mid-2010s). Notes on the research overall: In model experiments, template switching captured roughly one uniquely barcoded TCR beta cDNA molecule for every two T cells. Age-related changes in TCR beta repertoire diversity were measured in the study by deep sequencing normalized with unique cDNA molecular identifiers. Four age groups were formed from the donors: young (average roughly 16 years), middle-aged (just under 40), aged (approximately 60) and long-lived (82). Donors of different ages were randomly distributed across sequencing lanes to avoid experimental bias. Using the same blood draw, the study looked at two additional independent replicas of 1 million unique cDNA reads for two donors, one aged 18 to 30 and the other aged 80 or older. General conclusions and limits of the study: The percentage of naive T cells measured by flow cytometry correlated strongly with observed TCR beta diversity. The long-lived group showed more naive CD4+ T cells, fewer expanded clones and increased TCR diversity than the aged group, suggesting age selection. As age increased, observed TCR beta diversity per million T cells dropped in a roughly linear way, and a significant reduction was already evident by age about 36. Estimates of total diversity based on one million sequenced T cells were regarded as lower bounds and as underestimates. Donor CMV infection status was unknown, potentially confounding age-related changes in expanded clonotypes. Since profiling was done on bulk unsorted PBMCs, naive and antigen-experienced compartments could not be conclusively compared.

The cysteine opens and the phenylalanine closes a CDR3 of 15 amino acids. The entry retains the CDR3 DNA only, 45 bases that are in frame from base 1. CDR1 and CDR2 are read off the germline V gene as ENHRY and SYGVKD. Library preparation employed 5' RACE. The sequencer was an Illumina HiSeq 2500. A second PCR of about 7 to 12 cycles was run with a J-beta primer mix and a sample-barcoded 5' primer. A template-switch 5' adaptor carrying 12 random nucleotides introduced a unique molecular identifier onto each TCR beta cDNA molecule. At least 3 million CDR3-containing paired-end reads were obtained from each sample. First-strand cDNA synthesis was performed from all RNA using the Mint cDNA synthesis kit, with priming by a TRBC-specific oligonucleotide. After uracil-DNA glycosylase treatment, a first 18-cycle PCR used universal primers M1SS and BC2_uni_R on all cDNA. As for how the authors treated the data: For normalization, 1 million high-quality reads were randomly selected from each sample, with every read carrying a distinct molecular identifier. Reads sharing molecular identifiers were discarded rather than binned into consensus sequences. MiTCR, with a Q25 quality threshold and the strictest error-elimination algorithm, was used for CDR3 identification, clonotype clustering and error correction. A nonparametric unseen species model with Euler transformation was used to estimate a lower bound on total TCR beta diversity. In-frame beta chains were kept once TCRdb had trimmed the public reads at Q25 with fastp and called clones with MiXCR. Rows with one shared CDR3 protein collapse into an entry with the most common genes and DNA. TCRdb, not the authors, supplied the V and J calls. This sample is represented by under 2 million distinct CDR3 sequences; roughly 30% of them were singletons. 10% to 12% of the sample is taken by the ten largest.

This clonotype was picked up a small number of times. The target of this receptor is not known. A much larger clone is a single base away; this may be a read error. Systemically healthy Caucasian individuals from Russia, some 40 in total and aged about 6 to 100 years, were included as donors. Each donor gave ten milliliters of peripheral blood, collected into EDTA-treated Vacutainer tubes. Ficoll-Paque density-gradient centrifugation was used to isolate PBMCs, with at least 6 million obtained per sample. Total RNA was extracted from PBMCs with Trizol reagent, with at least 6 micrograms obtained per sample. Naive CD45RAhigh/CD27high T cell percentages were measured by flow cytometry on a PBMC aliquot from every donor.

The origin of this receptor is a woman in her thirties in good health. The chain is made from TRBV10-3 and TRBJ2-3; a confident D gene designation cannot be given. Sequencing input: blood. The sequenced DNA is TGTGCCGTCAGTGAGTCTGAGGTCTTCACAGATACGCAGTATTTT. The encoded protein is CAVSESEVFTDTQYF.